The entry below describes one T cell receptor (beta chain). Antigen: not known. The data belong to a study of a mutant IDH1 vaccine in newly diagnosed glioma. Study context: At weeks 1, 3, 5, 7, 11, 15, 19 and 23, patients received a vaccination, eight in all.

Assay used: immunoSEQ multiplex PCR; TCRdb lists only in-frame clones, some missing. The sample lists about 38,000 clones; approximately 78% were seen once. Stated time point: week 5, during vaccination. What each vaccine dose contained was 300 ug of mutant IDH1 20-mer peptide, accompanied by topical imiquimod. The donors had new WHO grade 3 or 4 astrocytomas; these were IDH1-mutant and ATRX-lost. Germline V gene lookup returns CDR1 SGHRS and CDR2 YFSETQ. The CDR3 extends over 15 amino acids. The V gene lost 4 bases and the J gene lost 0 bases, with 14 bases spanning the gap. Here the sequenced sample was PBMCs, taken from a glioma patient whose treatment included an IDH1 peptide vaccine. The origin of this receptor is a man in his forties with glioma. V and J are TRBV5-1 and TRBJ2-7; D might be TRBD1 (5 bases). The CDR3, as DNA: TGCGCCAGCAGCCCCCAGGGTAGAAGCTCCTACGAGCAGTACTTC. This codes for CASSPQGRSSYEQYF.